This TCR beta chain appears in the sequencing data of a study of T cell repertoires in cytomegalovirus infection. The sample holds many counts of this clonotype. TCRdb reprocessed the reads with MiXCR, giving one entry per CDR3 protein. Of 500,000 to 600,000 distinct CDR3 sequences listed, approximately 15% are singletons. V was trimmed by 4 bases and J by 1 base, leaving 11 bases between them. This CDR3 has 14 residues. The V gene's germline CDR1 is SGHNT and CDR2 YYREEE (reference sequence). The sequenced sample consisted of CD8+ T cells from PBMCs. This receptor was taken from a human donor in good health (CMV status not recorded). Some clones in this sample may be carry-over from other donors' samples. The gene calls are TRBV5-4 and TRBJ2-5; the D is unclear. Written as DNA, the CDR3 is TGTGCCAGCAGCAGGAAGGCACTCCAAGAGACCCAGTACTTC. It codes for CASSRKALQETQYF.